This TCR beta chain was sequenced for a study of blood T cells in healthy people across ages. The use of a sample-barcoded 5' primer and a J-beta primer mix characterized a second PCR of 7 to 11 cycles. TCRdb fed the 5' RACE reads into MiXCR, producing one record per CDR3 protein. The sample has 540,000 or so distinct CDR3 sequences, roughly 29% seen once. The receptor comes from a woman aged 70-85 years in good health. What was sequenced was blood.

The CDR3 coding sequence is TGTGCCAGCAGCCAAGTTTATGGGACTAGCGGGGGGCCACAAGAGACCCAGTACTTC. As protein: CASSQVYGTSGGPQETQYF. The chain links TRBV4-2 to TRBJ2-5, with 15 bases that match TRBD2. CDR1 is LGHNA and CDR2 is YNFKEQ in the germline V gene. The V and J ends lost 1 base and 2 bases, in that order; junction bases with no gene match: 8. The CDR3 is 19 amino acids.